What follows are 19 T cell receptor beta chains derived from one specimen sequenced in a study of cytomegalovirus exposure and HLA in healthy donors. Researchers ran the PCR with 60 Vbeta and 13 Jbeta primers. TCRdb's copy holds only in-frame clones and misses some; the assay was immunoSEQ multiplex PCR. The repertoire holds 190,000 or so clones, with roughly 77% as singletons. Sequencing input: PBMCs. All receptors come from a male donor in good health and CMV-seropositive.

In this sample, this clone turned up a few times. The rearrangement uses TRBV7-2 and TRBJ2-7, with TRBD2 matching 11 bases. Germline loops: CDR1 SGHTA, CDR2 FQGNSA. This CDR3 comprises 15 residues. V gave up 5 bases and J gave up 1 base; unmatched junction bases: 4. Here the CDR3 DNA reads TGTGCCAGCAGCGCGGGACTAGCGGTTTCCTACGAGCAGTACTTC. Its translation: CASSAGLAVSYEQYF.

V is TRBV4-3 and J is TRBJ2-1, with TRBD2 matching 13 bases. V lost 4 bases, J lost 8 bases, and 5 bases stayed unmatched. The CDR3 consists of 15 residues. Germline-derived CDR1 and CDR2 are LGHNA and YSLEER. CDR3 loop: CASSRWTSGSHEQFF. In DNA, the CDR3 is TGCGCCAGCAGCCGGTGGACTAGCGGGAGCCATGAGCAGTTCTTC.

This sequence joins TRBV5-6 and TRBJ1-4, with TRBD1 matching 7 bases. V lost 8 bases to trimming and J lost 14 bases; unmatched junction nucleotides: 9. This CDR3 is built from 11 residues. Germline loops: CDR1 SGHDT, CDR2 YYEEEE. The CDR3 reads CARATGVGLFF. The CDR3 bases are TGTGCCAGGGCAACAGGGGTCGGCCTGTTTTTT.

The V gene is TRBV4-2, the J gene TRBJ2-2; 9 bases line up with TRBD2. The germline gives CDR1 LGHNA, CDR2 YNFKEQ. The CDR3 extends over 17 amino acids. Trimming removed 3 bases from V and 7 bases from J; junction bases left unmatched: 12. The CDR3 sequence: CASSHPDAGGKGGELFF. The DNA for the CDR3 is TGTGCCAGCAGCCACCCGGATGCGGGAGGGAAAGGCGGGGAGCTGTTTTTT.

This chain uses TRBV30 with TRBJ2-7; D is undetermined. V lost 8 bases and J 3 bases, leaving 11 bases between the germline ends. This CDR3 is built from 11 residues. Germline values: CDR1 GTSNPN, CDR2 SVGIG (reference sequence). The CDR3 sequence: CASAGSYEQYF. The CDR3 DNA follows: TGTGCCAGCGCCGGCAGCTACGAGCAGTACTTC.

V gene TRBV11-2 combines with J gene TRBJ2-7; D is ambiguous. The germline V gene has CDR1 SGHAT and CDR2 FQNNGV. This CDR3 spans 13 amino acids. Trimming took 5 bases from V and 3 from J, leaving 11 bases between them. The CDR3 region has the DNA TGTGCCAGCAGCCAAGACTCGTACTACGAGCAGTACTTC. The encoded protein is CASSQDSYYEQYF. Full variable domain (rest looked up from reference TRBV11-2 and TRBJ2-7): EAGVAQSPRYKIIEKRQSVAFWCNPISGHATLYWYQQILGQGPKLLIQFQNNGVVDDSQLPKDRFSAERLKGVDSTLKIQPAKLEDSAVYLCASSQDSYYEQYFGPGTRLTVT.

The J gene is TRBJ2-6, the V gene TRBV5-6, with D perhaps TRBD1 (5 bases). The CDR3 sequence is 15 residues long. Germline assignment: CDR1 SGHDT and CDR2 YYEEEE. The V end lost 5 bases, the J end lost 0 bases, and 9 bases lay between the germline ends. CDR3 residues: CASSFQGSGANVLTF. The CDR3 coding sequence is TGTGCCAGCAGTTTCCAGGGCTCTGGGGCCAACGTCCTGACTTTC. The full variable domain, in which reference TRBV5-6 and TRBJ2-6 provide the parts outside the CDR3, is DAGVTQSPTHLIKTRGQQVTLRCSPKSGHDTVSWYQQALGQGPQFIFQYYEEEERQRGNFPDRFSGHQFPNYSSELNVNALLLGDSALYLCASSFQGSGANVLTFGAGSRLTVL.

The rearrangement joins TRBV13 to TRBJ2-3; TRBD2 might be the D (5 bases). The V and J ends lost 7 bases and 2 bases respectively, with 10 bases between them. Germline lookup yields CDR1 PRHDT and CDR2 FYEKMQ (reference sequence). There are 13 residues in the CDR3. CDR3: CASNDGDTDTQYF. The CDR3, as DNA: TGTGCCAGCAATGACGGGGACACAGATACGCAGTATTTT.

The J gene is TRBJ2-6, the V gene TRBV5-5; D is possibly TRBD1 (6 bases). V lost 4 bases to trimming and J lost 0 bases, with 11 bases between them. The CDR3 extends over 16 amino acids. Per the germline V gene, CDR1 is SGHKS and CDR2 is YYEKEE (reference sequence). The chain's CDR3 is CASSLDSFSGANVLTF. For the CDR3, the DNA is TGTGCCAGCAGCCTGGACAGCTTCTCTGGGGCCAACGTCCTGACTTTC. The whole variable domain, filled in from reference TRBV5-5 and TRBJ2-6, reads DAGVTQSPTHLIKTRGQQVTLRCSPISGHKSVSWYQQVLGQGPQFIFQYYEKEERGRGNFPDRFSARQFPNYSSELNVNALLLGDSALYLCASSLDSFSGANVLTFGAGSRLTVL.

This clone has just a few counts. CDR3 coding DNA: TGTGCCAGCAGCTTCTTTAACAGGGTCAGCACAGATACGCAGTATTTT. The encoded protein is CASSFFNRVSTDTQYF. This sequence joins TRBV7-2 and TRBJ2-3; TRBD1 is a possible D gene (6 bases). The CDR3 is 16 residues long. The germline gives CDR1 SGHTA, CDR2 FQGNSA. Trimming pared 3 bases from V and 0 bases from J, leaving 13 bases between.

J is TRBJ2-7 and V is TRBV6-6; D unresolved. Deletions cut 0 bases from V and 8 bases from J, with 8 bases between. The CDR3 extends over 12 amino acids. Per germline, CDR1 MNHNY and CDR2 SVGAGI (reference sequence). The CDR3 bases are TGTGCCAGCAGTTACTCCTTTGTCCAGCAGTACTTC. Protein product: CASSYSFVQQYF.

This sequence joins TRBV28 and TRBJ2-7; 11 bases line up with TRBD1. Unmatched junction bases numbered 9, after V lost 7 bases and J lost 7 bases. The V gene's germline CDR1 is MDHEN and CDR2 SYDVKM. CDR3 length equals 14 residues. CDR3 sequence reads: CASTPRTGGREQYF. The CDR3 nucleotides are TGTGCCAGCACCCCAAGGACAGGGGGCAGGGAGCAGTACTTC.

J is TRBJ2-3 and V is TRBV7-2; 7 nucleotides match TRBD1. Germline lookup yields CDR1 SGHTA and CDR2 FQGNSA. This CDR3 has 15 residues. V trimming: 5 bases; J trimming: 3 bases; junction bases outside the gene matches: 8. The CDR3 protein is CASSPSGQPTDTQYF. The CDR3 nucleotides are TGTGCCAGCAGCCCTTCGGGACAGCCGACAGATACGCAGTATTTT.

The chain couples TRBV10-3 to TRBJ2-2; D possibly corresponds to TRBD2 (7 bases). This CDR3 comprises 17 residues. Germline values: CDR1 ENHRY, CDR2 SYGVKD. Trimming removed 0 bases from V and 4 bases from J, with 15 bases in between. CDR3 DNA sequence: TGTGCCATCAGTGAGTCTGGGGGGGCTCGAGGCACCGGGGAGCTGTTTTTT. Protein: CAISESGGARGTGELFF.

The chain has TRBV28 and TRBJ2-3; 7 nucleotides align to TRBD1. The CDR3 extends over 15 amino acids. The V segment lost 8 bases and the J segment 2 bases; nucleotides outside the gene matches: 10. From germline, CDR1 is MDHEN and CDR2 SYDVKM. The CDR3: CASRLQGINTDTQYF. The CDR3 region has the DNA TGTGCCAGCCGCCTACAGGGGATCAACACAGATACGCAGTATTTT.

V is TRBV19 and J is TRBJ2-7, with 7 bases matching TRBD1. Germline CDR1 LNHDA, CDR2 SQIVND (reference sequence). This CDR3 is built from 14 residues. V gave up 2 bases and J gave up 5 bases; unmatched junction bases: 6. CDR3 amino acids: CASSINTGAHEQYF. The CDR3 DNA is TGTGCCAGTAGTATAAATACAGGGGCCCACGAGCAGTACTTC.

The chain employs TRBV7-2 and TRBJ2-2; TRBD2 matches at 12 bases. Germline CDR1 SGHTA, CDR2 FQGNSA. This CDR3 contains 16 residues. V was pared by 5 bases and J by 4 bases, with 5 bases of the junction left unmatched. The CDR3 here is CASSRTSGELTGELFF. The CDR3 nucleotides are TGTGCCAGCAGCCGGACTAGCGGGGAGCTCACCGGGGAGCTGTTTTTT.

The CDR3, as DNA: TGTGCCAGCTTAGAACAGCCGACCTACAATGAGCAGTTCTTC. It specifies CASLEQPTYNEQFF. The V gene is TRBV18, the J gene TRBJ2-1; D unresolved. Per the germline V gene, CDR1 is KGHSH and CDR2 is LQKENI. The CDR3 length is 14 residues. The V end was cut by 7 bases, the J end by 2 bases, with 12 bases between.

This sequence joins TRBV4-3 and TRBJ2-7; 8 nucleotides match TRBD2. V trimming: 4 bases; J trimming: 0 bases; junction bases outside the gene matches: 5. The V gene's germline CDR1 is LGHNA and CDR2 YSLEER. This CDR3 is built from 15 residues. The CDR3 is CASSRGGGPSYEQYF. DNA for the CDR3: TGCGCCAGCAGCCGGGGCGGGGGGCCCTCCTACGAGCAGTACTTC.